The 24 T cell receptor beta chains listed next were all sequenced from one sample in a study of human T cells and chemical hapten exposure. Time point: patch test 1, 2 weeks after DPC sensitization. This sample's treatment: therapeutic diphenylcyclopropenone sensitization with weekly scalp DPC. TCRdb analysed the RACE reads with MiXCR anew, one entry per CDR3 protein. This sample has around 110,000 distinct CDR3 sequences, with 9% to 13% found just once. The source material was whole blood, sampled in connection with sensitization to the hapten diphenylcyclopropenone (DPC). The source of these receptors is a woman aged 45 to 65 with alopecia areata. Some clones in this sample may be carry-over from other donors' samples.

The CDR3 sequence is CASSLSYGIGGDNQPQHF. DNA for the CDR3: TGTGCCAGCAGTTTATCGTATGGTATTGGAGGGGACAATCAGCCCCAGCATTTT. The chain combines TRBV28 with TRBJ1-5, with D perhaps matching TRBD1 (5 bases). The V and J ends lost 1 base and 3 bases respectively, with 19 bases between them. The CDR3 contains 18 residues. Germline CDR1 is MDHEN and CDR2 is SYDVKM.

The CDR3 DNA is TGTGCCAGCAGCTTAGCCAACGGCGGGAGGGCCGCTGAGCAGTTCTTC. Protein sequence: CASSLANGGRAAEQFF. The chain uses TRBV7-2 and TRBJ2-1; 9 bases map to TRBD2. The CDR3 has 16 residues. V was clipped by 0 bases and J by 9 bases; unmatched bases: 9. CDR1 and CDR2 from the germline V gene are SGHTA and FQGNSA.

The genes are TRBV12-3 or TRBV12-4 and TRBJ1-5, with D hard to call. Trimming left V 3 bases short and J 3 bases short, with 6 bases between. The length of the CDR3 is 13 residues. CDR3 loop: CASSFGYNQPQHF. The CDR3 nucleotides read TGTGCCAGCAGTTTTGGCTACAATCAGCCCCAGCATTTT.

DNA of the CDR3: TGTGCCAGCAGTTCCCCAGACAGGGAAGGAACTGAAGCTTTCTTT. It specifies CASSSPDREGTEAFF. V is TRBV28 and J is TRBJ1-1; 7 bases are a match to TRBD1. CDR3 length equals 15 residues. Germline V lookup: CDR1 MDHEN, CDR2 SYDVKM. The V gene end was trimmed by 4 bases and the J gene end by 5 bases; junction bases not matched to a gene: 10.

This clonotype was seen more than once but under ten times. V gene TRBV28 combines with J gene TRBJ2-1; 7 bases match TRBD1. V lost 4 bases, J lost 10 bases, and 7 bases stayed unmatched. The germline V gene has CDR1 MDHEN and CDR2 SYDVKM. The CDR3 covers 13 residues. The DNA of the CDR3 is TGTGCCAGCAGTTCCCCGACAGGGTTAGAGCAGTTCTTC. It yields the protein CASSSPTGLEQFF.

The chain recombines TRBV20-1 with TRBJ2-7; D may match TRBD1 or TRBD2 (5 bases each). CDR1 is DFQATT, CDR2 SNEGSKA, per germline (reference sequence). This CDR3 is built from 14 residues. The CDR3 region has the DNA TGCAGGCCTACTGGGGACCTCAACCCCAACGAGCAGTACTTC. The encoded protein is CRPTGDLNPNEQYF.

The rearrangement uses TRBV6-5 and TRBJ2-3, with D possibly being TRBD2 (5 bases). Deletions cut 4 bases from V and 0 bases from J, with 8 bases between. The CDR3 has 14 amino acids. The germline V gene encodes CDR1 MNHEY and CDR2 SVGAGI. CDR3 bases: TGTGCCAGCAGTTGGCTAGCAAGCACAGATACGCAGTATTTT. This gives the protein CASSWLASTDTQYF.

This clonotype has ten or more counts. The chain carries TRBV4-3 and TRBJ1-4; maybe TRBD1 (5 bases). V was clipped by 0 bases and J by 8 bases, with 13 bases between them. The CDR3 spans 15 residues. Germline lookup yields CDR1 LGHNA and CDR2 YSLEER. The DNA for the CDR3 is TGCGCCAGCAGCCAAGAAGGGAGGGGAGCCGAAAAACTGTTTTTT. Encoded protein: CASSQEGRGAEKLFF.

Only a few counts were recorded for this clonotype. The V and J genes are TRBV7-9 and TRBJ1-2, with 11 nucleotides matching TRBD1. The CDR3 loop spans 16 amino acids. The ends lost 10 bases at V and 7 bases at J; junction bases unmatched: 17. Germline loops: CDR1 SEHNR, CDR2 FQNEAQ (reference sequence). The CDR3 region is CATEPRDRGIMGGYTF. The CDR3 nucleotides are TGTGCCACCGAACCCCGGGACAGGGGGATAATGGGTGGCTACACCTTC.

This clonotype was recorded many times. This chain connects TRBV27 to TRBJ2-7; D may be TRBD2 (5 bases). V gave up 5 bases and J gave up 1 base, with 9 bases separating them. Germline V gene lookup returns CDR1 MNHEY and CDR2 SMNVEV (reference sequence). The CDR3 contains 13 residues. The chain's CDR3 is CASSGGWSYEQYF. The CDR3 DNA sequence: TGTGCCAGCAGTGGAGGCTGGTCCTACGAGCAGTACTTC.

Only a few counts were recorded for this clonotype. The V gene is TRBV10-3, the J gene TRBJ1-1; TRBD1 might be the D (5 bases). Trimming pared 7 bases from V and 2 bases from J, leaving 17 bases between. Germline V gene data show CDR1 as ENHRY and CDR2 as SYGVKD. The length of the CDR3 is 15 residues. The CDR3 DNA is TGTGCCATCAAAAAGTCAGGAGGGGACAACACTGAAGCTTTCTTT. It encodes CAIKKSGGDNTEAFF.

This clonotype was recorded many times. The chain uses TRBV28 and TRBJ1-1; D is unclear. The V end was cut by 7 bases, the J end by 6 bases, with 12 bases between. CDR1 is MDHEN, CDR2 SYDVKM, per germline. The CDR3 consists of 12 residues. The CDR3 sequence: CASTIGRAEAFF. The CDR3 region has the DNA TGTGCCAGCACCATAGGGAGGGCTGAAGCTTTCTTT.

Regarding this clonotype: At one end the junction does not follow the germline gene, possibly because of a read error. The chain couples TRBV28 to TRBJ1-2; 10 bases are a match to TRBD1. The V gene's germline CDR1 is MDHEN and CDR2 SYDVKM. The CDR3 is 12 amino acids. CDR3 bases: TGCTGGACAGGGGGTAAAAACTATGGCTACACCTTC. Amino acid sequence: CWTGGKNYGYTF.

This clonotype was detected many times. This chain connects TRBV7-2 to TRBJ2-3; 9 positions agree with TRBD1. Germline CDR1 SGHTA, CDR2 FQGNSA. Trimming at V came to 1 base and at J to 5 bases, leaving 7 bases not matched to a gene. The CDR3 runs to 16 residues. CDR3 bases: TGTGCCAGCAGCTTAGTCAGTGGGGGACAGGGAGATACGCAGTATTTT. Residues: CASSLVSGGQGDTQYF. Full variable domain (remainder filled in from reference TRBV7-2 and TRBJ2-3): GAGVSQSPSNKVTEKGKDVELRCDPISGHTALYWYRQSLGQGLEFLIYFQGNSAPDKSGLPSDRFSAERTGGSVSTLTIQRTQQEDSAVYLCASSLVSGGQGDTQYFGPGTRLTVL.

At least ten counts were recorded for this clonotype. This chain uses TRBV28 with TRBJ1-2; unclear D gene. This CDR3 has 11 amino acids. V lost 5 bases and J lost 8, with 9 bases in between. Germline loops: CDR1 MDHEN, CDR2 SYDVKM. Here the CDR3 reads CASSGLGGYTF. In nucleotides, the CDR3 is TGTGCCAGCAGTGGTCTTGGCGGCTACACCTTC.

The rearrangement links TRBV2 to TRBJ2-1, with 16 bases that match TRBD2. The germline gives CDR1 SNHLY, CDR2 FYNNEI. With V trimmed by 5 bases and J by 5 bases, 6 bases remained unmatched. This CDR3 is 17 amino acids long. The CDR3 DNA follows: TGTGCCAGCAGTCTACCTGGGACTAGCGGGGGGGACAATGAGCAGTTCTTC. Protein sequence: CASSLPGTSGGDNEQFF.

The chain links TRBV7-2 to TRBJ1-4; tentatively, D is TRBD1 (6 bases). The V and J ends lost 5 bases and 6 bases respectively, with 10 bases between them. CDR1 and CDR2 (germline): SGHTA, FQGNSA. This CDR3 has 13 amino acids. The CDR3 sequence is CASSTWTDEKLFF. The CDR3 DNA reads as TGTGCCAGCAGCACGTGGACAGATGAAAAACTGTTTTTT. Based on the CDR3 plus reference TRBV7-2 and TRBJ1-4, the full variable domain is GAGVSQSPSNKVTEKGKDVELRCDPISGHTALYWYRQSLGQGLEFLIYFQGNSAPDKSGLPSDRFSAERTGGSVSTLTIQRTQQEDSAVYLCASSTWTDEKLFFGSGTQLSVL.

This clonotype was recorded many times. The rearrangement uses TRBV7-6 and TRBJ1-5, with 11 bases fitting TRBD1. CDR1 SGHVS and CDR2 FNYEAQ come from the germline V gene. V dropped 3 bases and J dropped 9; count of bases not matched to a gene: 4. The CDR3 runs to 14 residues. CDR3 protein: CASSLGQGVWPQHF. The CDR3 DNA sequence: TGTGCCAGCAGCTTGGGACAGGGGGTATGGCCCCAGCATTTT.

This clonotype has only a few counts. V usage is TRBV28 and J usage is TRBJ2-7; 10 nucleotides agree with TRBD2. The CDR3 is 13 residues long. Germline V gives CDR1 MDHEN, CDR2 SYDVKM. The trim removed 9 bases at V and 1 base at J, leaving 3 bases unmatched. Here the CDR3 DNA reads TGTGCCAGTTGGACTAGCGGTTCCTACGAGCAGTACTTC. Its protein is CASWTSGSYEQYF. Drawing the rest from reference TRBV28 and TRBJ2-7, the complete variable domain is DVKVTQSSRYLVKRTGEKVFLECVQDMDHENMFWYRQDPGLGLRLIYFSYDVKMKEKGDIPEGYSVSREKKERFSLILESASTNQTSMYLCASWTSGSYEQYFGPGTRLTVT.

This clonotype was seen more than once but under ten times. The genes are TRBV28 and TRBJ2-1, with D possibly matching TRBD1 (6 bases). This CDR3 comprises 13 residues. Germline V gene data show CDR1 as MDHEN and CDR2 as SYDVKM. With 6 bases removed from V and 8 bases from J, the gap between germline ends came to 14 bases. CDR3 DNA: TGTGCCAGCAGGGATAACAGGGTCCATGAGCAGTTCTTC. Amino acids: CASRDNRVHEQFF.

In its sample, this clonotype was seen a few times. The V gene is TRBV18, the J gene TRBJ1-1; D is uncertain. The germline gives CDR1 KGHSH, CDR2 LQKENI. V was clipped by 3 bases and J by 8 bases, with 13 bases between them. The length of the CDR3 is 13 residues. The CDR3 region has the DNA TGTGCCAGCTCACCGACGCCCACGATCGAAGCTTTCTTT. It translates to CASSPTPTIEAFF.

The chain uses TRBV3-1 and TRBJ1-4; no clear D gene. Trimming took off 3 bases at V and 4 bases at J, with 9 bases between the two ends. Germline V lookup: CDR1 LGHDT, CDR2 YNNKEL (reference sequence). The CDR3 has 14 amino acids. Here the CDR3 DNA reads TGTGCCAGCAGCCATCCCACGAGTAATGAAAAACTGTTTTTT. Residues: CASSHPTSNEKLFF.

CDR3 residues: CASTNPRLKGTEAFF. The DNA of the CDR3 is TGCGCCAGCACCAACCCCAGGTTAAAGGGCACTGAAGCTTTCTTT. The chain employs TRBV10-1 and TRBJ1-1; unclear D gene. The germline V gene has CDR1 WNHNN and CDR2 SYGVQD (reference sequence). Trimming pared 7 bases from V and 4 bases from J, leaving 19 bases between. This CDR3 has 15 residues.

In this sample, this clonotype turned up a few times. This chain joins TRBV7-2 and TRBJ1-2, with unresolved D. Per the germline V gene, CDR1 is SGHTA and CDR2 is FQGNSA. Trimming stripped 1 base from V and 3 bases from J, with 6 bases between. This CDR3 is 13 amino acids long. CDR3 nucleotides: TGTGCCAGCAGCTTAGGAGTAGACTATGGCTACACCTTC. This gives the protein CASSLGVDYGYTF.